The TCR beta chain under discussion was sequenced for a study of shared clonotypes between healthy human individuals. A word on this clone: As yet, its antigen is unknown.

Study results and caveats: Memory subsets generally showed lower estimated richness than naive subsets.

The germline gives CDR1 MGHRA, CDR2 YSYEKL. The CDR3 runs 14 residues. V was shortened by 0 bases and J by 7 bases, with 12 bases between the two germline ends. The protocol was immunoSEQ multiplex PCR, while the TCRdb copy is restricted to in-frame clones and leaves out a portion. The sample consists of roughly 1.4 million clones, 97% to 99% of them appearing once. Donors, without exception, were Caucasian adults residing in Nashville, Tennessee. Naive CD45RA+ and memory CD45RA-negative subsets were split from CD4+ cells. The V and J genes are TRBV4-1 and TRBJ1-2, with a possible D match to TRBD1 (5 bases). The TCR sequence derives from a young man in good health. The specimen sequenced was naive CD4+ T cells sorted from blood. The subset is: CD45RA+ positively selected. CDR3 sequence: CASSQDRGGAGYTF. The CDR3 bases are TGCGCCAGCAGCCAAGATCGAGGAGGGGCTGGCTACACCTTC.